These 3 T cell receptor beta chains came from one sample sequenced in a study of T cells after posttransplantation cyclophosphamide. TCRdb keeps only in-frame clones here, not all; method: immunoSEQ multiplex PCR. The top ten clones hold 6% to 8% of a sample with just under 20,000 clones, about 90% of them seen once. Busulfan-fludarabine conditioning, marrow transplant, and cyclophosphamide on days +3 and +4 were administered. The sample in question was PBMCs, obtained after allogeneic stem cell transplant with posttransplant cyclophosphamide. The source of these receptors is a female patient aged 35-55 years who received an allogeneic stem cell transplant from a related donor, was CMV-positive, and had no GVHD. Some of the T cells might come from the graft donor.

The J gene is TRBJ2-7, the V gene TRBV7-8, with D perhaps TRBD1 (7 bases). Trimming removed 1 base at V and 1 base at J, with 20 bases between. The germline V gene has CDR1 SGHVS and CDR2 FQNEAQ. The CDR3 contains 18 residues. This CDR3 is CASSLEEGAKYPSYEQYF. As DNA, the CDR3 is TGTGCCAGCAGCTTAGAGGAGGGGGCCAAGTACCCTTCCTACGAGCAGTACTTC. Full variable domain (remainder filled in from reference TRBV7-8 and TRBJ2-7): GAGVSQSPRYKVAKRGQDVALRCDPISGHVSLFWYQQALGQGPEFLTYFQNEAQLDKSGLPSDRFFAERPEGSVSTLKIQRTQQEDSAVYLCASSLEEGAKYPSYEQYFGPGTRLTVT.

V and J are TRBV19 and TRBJ1-4; D not resolved. The ends were cut back, 5 bases at V and 11 bases at J, with 15 bases in the middle. CDR1 and CDR2 from the germline V gene are LNHDA and SQIVND (reference sequence). This CDR3 contains 13 residues. CDR3 bases: TGTGCCAGTAGTGCCGAGGGTGGCGAGAAACTGTTTTTT. This gives the protein CASSAEGGEKLFF.

As DNA, the CDR3 is TGTGCCAGCAGCTTGGGGGCAACGAACACCGGGGAGCTGTTTTTT. It yields the protein CASSLGATNTGELFF. The chain uses TRBV5-4 and TRBJ2-2; D is unresolved. The ends were cut back, 0 bases at V and 0 bases at J, with 6 bases in the middle. The CDR3 covers 15 residues. CDR1 is SGHNT, CDR2 YYREEE, per germline (reference sequence).